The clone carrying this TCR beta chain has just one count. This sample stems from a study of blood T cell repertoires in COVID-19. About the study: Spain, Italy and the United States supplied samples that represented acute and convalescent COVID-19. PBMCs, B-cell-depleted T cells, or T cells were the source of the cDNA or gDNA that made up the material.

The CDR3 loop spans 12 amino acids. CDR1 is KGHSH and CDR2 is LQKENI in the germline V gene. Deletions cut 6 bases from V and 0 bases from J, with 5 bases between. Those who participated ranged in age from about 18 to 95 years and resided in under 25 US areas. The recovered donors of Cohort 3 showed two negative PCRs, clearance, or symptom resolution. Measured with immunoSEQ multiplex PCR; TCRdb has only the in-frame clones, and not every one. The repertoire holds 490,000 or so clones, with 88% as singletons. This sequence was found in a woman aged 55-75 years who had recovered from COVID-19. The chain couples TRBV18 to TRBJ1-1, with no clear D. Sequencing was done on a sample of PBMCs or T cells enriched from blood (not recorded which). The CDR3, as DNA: TGTGCCAGCTCCAAAATGAACACTGAAGCTTTCTTT. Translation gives CASSKMNTEAFF.